The rows below give T cell receptor beta chains drawn from one sample of a study of cytomegalovirus exposure and HLA in healthy donors. TCRdb's copy holds only in-frame clones and misses some; the assay was immunoSEQ multiplex PCR. The table shows 150,000 to 200,000 clones, with over 70% occurring only once. The specimen sequenced was PBMCs. These receptors originate from a woman aged 18-29 years in good health and CMV-seropositive. The CDR3 runs from the conserved cysteine through the conserved F or W. D genes are given only for firm matches. Size values are once, few and many counts, or a class for expanded clones, and some rows have none.

j_gene: TRBJ2-3; d_gene: NA; abundance: NA; v_gene: TRBV2; CDR3nt: TGTGCCACCACCCTCTACTACACAGATACGCAGTATTTT; CDR3aa: CATTLYYTDTQYF
j_gene: TRBJ1-3; d_gene: NA; abundance: few; v_gene: TRBV4-1; CDR3nt: TGCGCCAGCAGCCAAGTTCCTCGGAACACCATATATTTT; CDR3aa: CASSQVPRNTIYF
j_gene: TRBJ2-5; d_gene: TRBD2; abundance: NA; v_gene: TRBV6-1; CDR3nt: TGTGCCAGCAGTGCACTAGCGGGGGGGCCAGAGACCCAGTACTTC; CDR3aa: CASSALAGGPETQYF
j_gene: TRBJ1-1; d_gene: NA; abundance: few; v_gene: TRBV5-7; CDR3nt: TGTGCCAGCAGCCAGGGGACTGAAGCTTTCTTT; CDR3aa: CASSQGTEAFF
j_gene: TRBJ2-1; d_gene: NA; abundance: NA; v_gene: TRBV6-1; CDR3nt: TGTGCCAGCAGTAACCGACAGAATTACAATGAGCAGTTCTTC; CDR3aa: CASSNRQNYNEQFF
j_gene: TRBJ2-1; d_gene: NA; abundance: many; v_gene: TRBV4-3; CDR3nt: TGCGCCAGCAGCCCGGGGTTCGGCTATGAGCAGTTCTTC; CDR3aa: CASSPGFGYEQFF
j_gene: TRBJ2-2; d_gene: TRBD2; abundance: NA; v_gene: TRBV4-1; CDR3nt: TGCGCCAGCAGACCAAGAAGGGAAGGTAGCGGGGTAGGGACCGGGGAGCTGTTTTTT; CDR3aa: CASRPRREGSGVGTGELFF
j_gene: TRBJ1-2; d_gene: TRBD1; abundance: NA; v_gene: TRBV11-2; CDR3nt: TGTGCCAGCAGCTATACAGGGGGCGATGGCTACACCTTC; CDR3aa: CASSYTGGDGYTF
j_gene: TRBJ1-1; d_gene: TRBD1; abundance: NA; v_gene: TRBV19; CDR3nt: TGTGCCAGTAGCGGACAGGGGATCGGTGAAGCTTTCTTT; CDR3aa: CASSGQGIGEAFF
j_gene: TRBJ2-5; d_gene: NA; abundance: NA; v_gene: TRBV5-1; CDR3nt: TGCGCCAGCAGCGGGAGGGGGGGGCGACAAGAGACCCAGTACTTC; CDR3aa: CASSGRGGRQETQYF
j_gene: TRBJ2-7; d_gene: NA; abundance: NA; v_gene: TRBV5-4; CDR3nt: TGTGCCAGCAGCCCCCCCCCTGGACGGGGATACTCCTACGAGCAGTACTTC; CDR3aa: CASSPPPGRGYSYEQYF
j_gene: TRBJ2-5; d_gene: NA; abundance: few; v_gene: TRBV7-9; CDR3nt: TGTGCCAGCAGCTCCTCGACAGTAAAAGAGACCCAGTACTTC; CDR3aa: CASSSSTVKETQYF